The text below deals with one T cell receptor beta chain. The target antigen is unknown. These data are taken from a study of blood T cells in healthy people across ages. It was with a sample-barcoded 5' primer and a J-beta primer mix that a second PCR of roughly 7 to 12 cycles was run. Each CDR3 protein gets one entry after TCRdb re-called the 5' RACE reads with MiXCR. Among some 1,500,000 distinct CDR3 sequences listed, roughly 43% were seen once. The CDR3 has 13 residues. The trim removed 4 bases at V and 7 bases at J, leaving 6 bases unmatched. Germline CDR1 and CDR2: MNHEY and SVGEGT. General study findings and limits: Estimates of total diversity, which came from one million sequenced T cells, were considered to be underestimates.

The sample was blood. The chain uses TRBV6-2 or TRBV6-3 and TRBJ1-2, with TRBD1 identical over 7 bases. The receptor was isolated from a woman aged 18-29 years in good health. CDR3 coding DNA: TGTGCCAGCAGTTTCGACAGGGCATTTGGCTACACCTTC. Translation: CASSFDRAFGYTF.